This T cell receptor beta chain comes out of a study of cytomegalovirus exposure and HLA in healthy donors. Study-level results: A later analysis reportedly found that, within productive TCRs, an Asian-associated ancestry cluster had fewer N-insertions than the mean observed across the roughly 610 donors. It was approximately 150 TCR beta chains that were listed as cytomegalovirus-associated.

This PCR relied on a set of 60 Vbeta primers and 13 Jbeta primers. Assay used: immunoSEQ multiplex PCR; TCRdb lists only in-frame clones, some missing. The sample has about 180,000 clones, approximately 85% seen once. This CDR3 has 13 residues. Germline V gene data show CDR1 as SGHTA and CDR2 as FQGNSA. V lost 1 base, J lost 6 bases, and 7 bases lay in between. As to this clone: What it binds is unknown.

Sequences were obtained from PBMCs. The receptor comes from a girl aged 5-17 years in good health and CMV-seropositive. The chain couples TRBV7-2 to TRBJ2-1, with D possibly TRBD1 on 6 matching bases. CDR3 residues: CASSLDRVNEQFF. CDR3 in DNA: TGTGCCAGCAGCTTAGACAGGGTCAATGAGCAGTTCTTC.